This TCR beta chain was profiled in a study of shared clonotypes between healthy human individuals (TCRdb year 2020). Background on the whole study: A couple of women and three men aged 18 to 49 years were included in the cohort. Per donor, three plates each were used for CD4 naive and CD4 memory, two for CD8 naive, and one for CD8 memory. To estimate repertoire size and how much clonotype sharing occurs between individuals, the study deeply sequenced the blood TCR repertoires of five healthy adults. To increase sequencing depth and limit assay-specific biases, different laboratories used diverse techniques to prepare libraries and sequence TCR repertoires. Between about 0.8 and 9.5 billion PBMCs per donor were obtained by leukapheresis. Summary of the overall study and its limitations: Across a few donors, approximately 4.6% of naive CD4, 3.5% of naive CD8, under 2.5% of memory CD4, and about 0.4% of memory CD8 clonotypes were shared. Estimated clonotype richness was generally larger for naive than for memory subsets. Compared with non-shared clonotypes, the clonotypes found in all four sorted-subset donors had higher generation probabilities. Sampling was restricted to blood, and TCR repertoires in tissues likely differ from the TCR repertoires found in blood. The small number of donors limited the genetic and exposure-history diversity represented. Incomplete sequencing was indicated by rarefaction of sorted-subset datasets, despite the large sequencing depth. Based on pairwise subsampling, the degree of clonotype sharing among donors was expected to be affected by sequencing depth.

CD8 naive samples consisted of CD45RO-negative cells that were positively selected for CCR7, yielding a CD45RA+CCR7+ population without TemRA cells. Healthy HIV-negative adults with no recently reported acute infections or vaccinations were included as donors. All donors were Caucasian adults living in Nashville, Tennessee, USA. After blood collection by leukapheresis, PBMCs were isolated using Ficoll-Histopaque density gradient centrifugation and then cryopreserved in the vapor phase of liquid nitrogen. Purity and quantity of every magnetically sorted T cell population were checked by analytical flow cytometry. Genomic DNA was isolated from each sorted fraction and quantified by UV absorbance on a Nanodrop 2000c. Using the deep immunoSEQ assay, TCR CDR3 regions were amplified from genomic DNA by multiplex PCR. Extracted genomic DNA from each cell subset was distributed evenly across all wells of several immunoSEQ 96-well plates, and each plate was treated as a replicate. For sorted subsets, each replicate PCR was loaded with around 200 ng genomic DNA, equivalent to about 30,000 T cell genomes. Purified libraries were measured with a Qubit 3.0 fluorometer, size-checked on a Bioanalyzer 2100, and measured again with the KAPA Library Quantification kit. A separate single-read 150-cycle Illumina NextSeq 550 flow cell was used to sequence each immunoSEQ 96-well plate. As for the authors' bioinformatics: The immunoSEQ output contained only junctional sequences without quality scores, so filtering could not match that applied to full-length reads. To assign V/J genes and CDR3, sequences were annotated using PyIR, a Python wrapper for IgBLAST v1.9, with IMGT germline references. Reads with weak V/J assignments (E-value above 1e-6), missing CDR3, stop codons, out-of-frame junctions, or ambiguous translated residues were removed. V3J clonotypes were defined by identical inferred V gene, J gene, and CDR3 amino acid sequence. Percentage overlap between repertoires was computed as shared unique clonotypes divided by the size of the smaller repertoire. Repertoire richness was assessed with RTK rarefaction, the Chao1 estimator, and Recon v2.1 estimates of unobserved clonotypes. OLGA was used to compute generation probabilities for all TCRbeta clonotypes that the gDNA method yielded from a few donors. TCRdb carries this immuneACCESS record with in-frame sequences only. Its versions omit some clonotypes, under half of them owing to an unresolved V gene in the studies checked, with the rest unexplained. The V and J calls and clone size are taken from that table; D and trimming were inferred from the DNA. The sample has about 2.1 million clones on record, roughly 95% of them singletons. Of the sample, under 2% is held by the ten largest clones.

To note about this clone: It has no known antigen specificity. Per-base quality was not reported, and no clone a single base away is much larger than it.

The sequenced sample consisted of naive CD8+ T cells from PBMCs. What this sample's cell subset or site label stands for: CD45RA+CCR7+. This TCR derives from a man aged 18 to 29 in good health. Some clones in this sample may be carry-over from other donors' samples.

The nucleotides are TGCAGCGTTGAAGATCTGGCTGTCCATAGCACAGATACGCAGTATTTT. It translates as CSVEDLAVHSTDTQYF. Recombination joined TRBV29-1 with TRBJ2-3; the D gene assignment is ambiguous. V was cut back by 0 bases and J by 0 bases, leaving a gap of 13 bases between them. The germline V gene gives CDR1 as SQVTM and CDR2 as ANQGSEA. From the cysteine up to the phenylalanine, the CDR3 has a length of 16 residues. Here the CDR3 DNA is all that survives: 48 bases in frame from base 1.